A single sample is the source of the 32 T cell receptor beta chains below, sequenced in a study of blood T cell repertoires in COVID-19. Assay: immunoSEQ multiplex PCR; the TCRdb copy retains only in-frame clones and omits some. Of 450,000 or so clones listed, about 90% are singletons. Sample: peripheral blood. The receptors come from a man aged 18 to 29 with COVID-19, enrolled during active disease.

This clone was seen a single time. The genes are TRBV24-1 and TRBJ2-5, with 7 nucleotides matching TRBD1. Per germline, CDR1 KGHDR and CDR2 SFDVKD. The CDR3 totals 12 residues. The trim removed 9 bases at V and 5 bases at J, leaving 5 bases unmatched. CDR3 in DNA: TGTGCCACCGGTAAGGACAGGGAGACCCAGTACTTC. Translated, it gives CATGKDRETQYF.

The genes are TRBV5-1 and TRBJ2-7, with 9 bases fitting TRBD2. Germline CDR1 reads SGHRS; CDR2 reads YFSETQ. The CDR3 contains 17 residues. Germline trimming cut 1 base from V and 2 bases from J; bases unmatched to any gene: 10. The CDR3 DNA sequence: TGCGCCAGCAGCTTGTCCTACGGCGGGGGGGCCCCCTACGAGCAGTACTTC. This gives the protein CASSLSYGGGAPYEQYF.

This rearrangement joins TRBV30 to TRBJ1-2; 9 nucleotides match TRBD1. The CDR3 covers 13 residues. Germline CDR1 and CDR2: GTSNPN and SVGIG (reference sequence). The trim removed 7 bases at V and 8 bases at J, leaving 11 bases unmatched. The CDR3 is CASPGTGWSGYTF. In DNA, the CDR3 is TGTGCCTCGCCCGGGACAGGGTGGTCAGGCTACACCTTC.

This clone was observed once. The chain has TRBV6-1 and TRBJ2-2, with 9 bases that match TRBD1. This CDR3 region has 14 residues. Germline assignment: CDR1 MNHNS and CDR2 SASEGT. J lost 7 bases, V lost 3 bases, and 3 bases had no gene match. The CDR3 reads CASSDLGQGGELFF. For the CDR3, the DNA is TGTGCCAGCAGTGACCTGGGACAGGGCGGGGAGCTGTTTTTT.

V and J are TRBV11-3 and TRBJ2-7; TRBD1 matches at 7 bases. The germline gives CDR1 SGHNT, CDR2 YENEEA. The CDR3 totals 14 residues. V was clipped by 5 bases and J by 2 bases; unmatched bases: 6. This CDR3 is CASSTKGQTYEQYF. The CDR3 DNA is TGTGCCAGCAGCACAAAGGGACAGACCTACGAGCAGTACTTC.

The chain couples TRBV3-1 (or the pseudogene TRBV3-2) to TRBJ2-3; 9 bases are shared with TRBD1. Germline V CDR1 and CDR2: LGHDT, YNNKEL (reference sequence). This CDR3 region has 14 residues. V trimming: 4 bases; J trimming: 5 bases; junction bases outside the gene matches: 4. This chain's CDR3 is CASSLGTGRDTQYF. In nucleotides, the CDR3 is TGTGCCAGCAGCCTGGGGACAGGGAGAGATACGCAGTATTTT.

DNA of the CDR3: TGTGCCAGTAGTCGGGAGGAGGAAGGTCATCAGCCCCAGCATTTT. It encodes CASSREEEGHQPQHF. This rearrangement joins TRBV19 to TRBJ1-5, with D unresolved. Trimming cost V 5 bases and J 5 bases, with 16 bases left between them. Germline CDR1 LNHDA, CDR2 SQIVND (reference sequence). The CDR3 contains 15 residues.

This clone was seen only a few times. This chain uses TRBV21-1 with TRBJ1-2; the table's D gene call, TRBD1, was not cross checked with the DNA. TRBV21-1 is annotated as a pseudogene. The CDR3 has 16 residues. In nucleotides, the CDR3 is TGTGCCGTACGCCGGGACAGCGAGCTACCCTCTATGGCTTTCTCCTTC. It codes for CAVRRDSELPSMAFSF.

This rearrangement joins TRBV6-5 to TRBJ2-7, with D tentatively TRBD1 (6 bases). Germline CDR1 reads MNHEY; CDR2 reads SVGAGI. The CDR3 sequence is 13 residues long. V lost 6 bases and J lost 0, with 9 bases in between. This chain's CDR3 is CASSRQVSYEQYF. The CDR3 nucleotides read TGTGCCAGCAGCCGACAGGTCTCCTACGAGCAGTACTTC.

J is TRBJ2-6 and V is TRBV2; perhaps TRBD1 as D (5 bases). Between the trimmed V and J ends, which lost 7 bases and 2 bases, there was a span of 15 bases. The CDR3 totals 16 residues. Germline V gives CDR1 SNHLY, CDR2 FYNNEI. CDR3 nucleotide sequence: TGTGCCAGCAAGAAGGGGTTGGGCCCTGGGGCCAACGTCCTGACTTTC. Protein product: CASKKGLGPGANVLTF.

The V gene is TRBV18, the J gene TRBJ2-1; TRBD1 agrees at 7 bases. Trimming at V came to 4 bases and at J to 8 bases, leaving 14 bases not matched to a gene. CDR1 is KGHSH, CDR2 LQKENI, per germline. This CDR3 is 16 amino acids long. The CDR3 bases are TGTGCCAGCTCACTCGGGACAGCTCCCCCCGAGGATGAGCAGTTCTTC. This translates into CASSLGTAPPEDEQFF.

The chain links TRBV5-1 to TRBJ1-2; maybe TRBD1 (5 bases). The CDR3 spans 15 residues. Germline V gives CDR1 SGHRS, CDR2 YFSETQ. Trimming pared 4 bases from V and 6 bases from J, leaving 19 bases between. The CDR3 coding sequence is TGCGCCAGCAGCCTGGATAAAGGGGCGCTCGATGGCTACACCTTC. As protein: CASSLDKGALDGYTF. Looking up the rest from reference TRBV5-1 and TRBJ1-2 gives the full variable domain: KAGVTQTPRYLIKTRGQQVTLSCSPISGHRSVSWYQQTPGQGLQFLFEYFSETQRNKGNFPGRFSGRQFSNSRSEMNVSTLELGDSALYLCASSLDKGALDGYTFGSGTRLTVV.

The chain combines TRBV24-1 with TRBJ1-6; no reliable D call. This CDR3 spans 17 amino acids. V was shortened by 0 bases and J by 2 bases, with 10 bases between the two germline ends. Per germline, CDR1 KGHDR and CDR2 SFDVKD. CDR3 nucleotides: TGTGCCACCAGTGATTTGCCACAGATGGCCTATAATTCACCCCTCCACTTT. This translates into CATSDLPQMAYNSPLHF.

The chain couples TRBV2 to TRBJ2-2, with 8 bases matching TRBD2. Germline V gene data show CDR1 as SNHLY and CDR2 as FYNNEI. V lost 6 bases and J lost 3; bases outside the gene matches: 3. The CDR3 runs 14 residues. The CDR3 region has the DNA TGTGCCAGCAGCGGGGGGGATTACACCGGGGAGCTGTTTTTT. Translation gives CASSGGDYTGELFF.

The chain combines TRBV7-9 with TRBJ2-1, with D possibly TRBD1 on 5 matching bases. V shed 2 bases and J shed 9 bases, with 11 bases lying between them. The germline CDR1 and CDR2 sequences are SEHNR and FQNEAQ (reference sequence). This CDR3 is built from 13 residues. CDR3 sequence (DNA): TGTGCCAGCAGCTTAAAGGGGCGAAGTGAGCAGTTCTTC. It encodes CASSLKGRSEQFF.

This sequence joins TRBV30 and TRBJ2-4; D gene ambiguous. The CDR3 runs 14 residues. Germline lookup yields CDR1 GTSNPN and CDR2 SVGIG (reference sequence). Between the trimmed V and J ends, which lost 0 bases and 1 base, there was a span of 7 bases. CDR3 DNA sequence: TGTGCCTGGAGTGTTATGGGCGCCAAAAACATTCAGTACTTC. This sequence encodes CAWSVMGAKNIQYF. Complete variable domain (other parts from reference TRBV30 and TRBJ2-4): SQTIHQWPATLVQPVGSPLSLECTVEGTSNPNLYWYRQAAGRGLQLLFYSVGIGQISSEVPQNLSASRPQDRQFILSSKKLLLSDSGFYLCAWSVMGAKNIQYFGAGTRLSVL.

This chain uses TRBV10-3 with TRBJ2-7; D is undetermined. The germline V gene encodes CDR1 ENHRY and CDR2 SYGVKD. CDR3 size: 14 residues. Between the trimmed V and J ends, which lost 2 bases and 2 bases, there was a span of 10 bases. The CDR3 bases are TGTGCCATCAGTGAGGGCCAGAGGCCCTACGAGCAGTACTTC. Its protein product is CAISEGQRPYEQYF.

This rearrangement joins TRBV11-3 to TRBJ2-2; 11 bases are shared with TRBD2. The CDR3 has 19 amino acids. Germline V lookup: CDR1 SGHNT, CDR2 YENEEA. J gave up 3 bases and V 2 bases, and 11 bases lay outside the gene matches. The chain's CDR3 is CASSLFPPLAGGHTGELFF. CDR3 nucleotide sequence: TGTGCCAGCAGCTTATTCCCCCCGCTAGCGGGGGGACACACCGGGGAGCTGTTTTTT.

Worth noting for this clone: At the DNA level, this CDR3 is encoded by other sequences in the same sample as well. The chain couples TRBV19 to TRBJ1-1; D unclear. The germline gives CDR1 LNHDA, CDR2 SQIVND (reference sequence). This CDR3 has 12 residues. Trimming took 1 base from V and 6 from J, leaving 6 bases between them. DNA for the CDR3: TGTGCCAGTAGTATAGGAGGGTCTGAAGCTTTCTTT. It codes for CASSIGGSEAFF. The variable domain in full, completed from reference TRBV19 and TRBJ1-1, reads DGGITQSPKYLFRKEGQNVTLSCEQNLNHDAMYWYRQDPGQGLRLIYYSQIVNDFQKGDIAEGYSVSREKKESFPLTVTSAQKNPTAFYLCASSIGGSEAFFGQGTRLTVV.

The J gene is TRBJ2-5, the V gene TRBV6-5; unclear D gene. The V and J ends lost 7 bases and 2 bases respectively, with 11 bases between them. CDR3 size: 13 residues. Looked up from germline, CDR1 is MNHEY and CDR2 is SVGAGI. CDR3 sequence (DNA): TGTGCCAGCACTGGCAGGAATCAAGAGACCCAGTACTTC. The encoded protein is CASTGRNQETQYF.

The chain joins TRBV28 to TRBJ2-7; tentative D call: TRBD2 (5 bases). Trimming took 4 bases from V and 2 from J, leaving 15 bases between them. This CDR3 contains 15 residues. The germline gives CDR1 MDHEN, CDR2 SYDVKM. The CDR3 nucleotides read TGTGCCAGCAGTTCATTCTCCCGGGAACCCTACGAGCAGTACTTC. It encodes CASSSFSREPYEQYF.

The chain recombines TRBV28 with TRBJ2-1; no definite D call. CDR3 length: 11 residues. V was cut by 2 bases and J by 13 bases, with 9 bases left in between. From germline, CDR1 is MDHEN and CDR2 SYDVKM. CDR3 amino acids: CASSLRGRQFF. For the CDR3, the DNA is TGTGCCAGCAGTTTACGTGGTAGACAGTTCTTC.

This chain joins TRBV6-5 and TRBJ1-5, with no clear D. Germline V gene lookup returns CDR1 MNHEY and CDR2 SVGAGI. This CDR3 spans 14 amino acids. V lost 6 bases to trimming and J lost 0 bases, with 9 bases between them. The CDR3 nucleotides are TGTGCCAGCAGAGTCTCGGGTAGCAATCAGCCCCAGCATTTT. Translation: CASRVSGSNQPQHF.

The genes are TRBV9 and TRBJ2-1; 12 nucleotides line up with TRBD2. The V gene's germline CDR1 is SGDLS and CDR2 YYNGEE. This CDR3 has 15 amino acids. With 3 bases clipped from V and 7 bases from J, the junction kept 5 bases outside the gene matches. In DNA, the CDR3 is TGTGCCAGCAGCGCAACTAGCGGGGGGACGAATGAGCAGTTCTTC. Protein product: CASSATSGGTNEQFF.

A single count supports this clone. CDR3: CATSGQGQETQYF. As DNA, the CDR3 is TGCGCCACCTCGGGACAGGGTCAAGAGACCCAGTACTTC. The chain combines TRBV10-1 with TRBJ2-5; TRBD1 agrees at 9 bases. CDR1 WNHNN and CDR2 SYGVQD come from the germline V gene (reference sequence). This CDR3 region has 13 residues. V was clipped by 10 bases and J by 2 bases; unmatched bases: 5.

The chain uses TRBV27 and TRBJ2-2; D may be TRBD2 (6 bases). Deletions cut 5 bases from V and 6 bases from J, with 22 bases between. Germline CDR1 and CDR2: MNHEY and SMNVEV (reference sequence). There are 17 residues in the CDR3. DNA for the CDR3: TGTGCCAGCAGTCACCTTGGGTTGCGGGAAGGGGCCGGGGAGCTGTTTTTT. Protein product: CASSHLGLREGAGELFF.

The CDR3 bases are TGTGCCAGCAGGCCAACCACCTCGGGAAATTCACCCCTCCACTTT. Its protein product is CASRPTTSGNSPLHF. The chain combines TRBV7-2 with TRBJ1-6; D is undetermined. Trimming stripped 6 bases from V and 7 bases from J, with 16 bases between. The CDR3 runs to 15 residues. CDR1 and CDR2 from the germline V gene are SGHTA and FQGNSA.

This clone was counted between two and nine times. The chain is built from TRBV4-1 and TRBJ1-2; 8 bases map to TRBD1. With 3 bases clipped from V and 7 bases from J, the junction kept 7 bases outside the gene matches. The germline gives CDR1 MGHRA, CDR2 YSYEKL. The length of the CDR3 is 14 residues. The CDR3 coding sequence is TGCGCCAGCAGCCACGGGACAGGACCGCTTGGCTACACCTTC. Translated: CASSHGTGPLGYTF.

The chain couples TRBV2 to TRBJ2-6; tentatively, D is TRBD1 (5 bases). The germline V gene has CDR1 SNHLY and CDR2 FYNNEI. Between the trimmed V and J ends, which lost 4 bases and 4 bases, there was a span of 14 bases. The CDR3 totals 16 residues. The CDR3 bases are TGTGCCAGCAGTGTTTGGCCAGGGTCGGGGGCCAACGTCCTGACTTTC. It yields the protein CASSVWPGSGANVLTF.

The chain has TRBV7-9 and TRBJ1-4, with 7 bases fitting TRBD1. Germline values: CDR1 SEHNR, CDR2 FQNEAQ (reference sequence). Trimming at V came to 1 base and at J to 15 bases, leaving 14 bases not matched to a gene. This CDR3 is 15 amino acids long. The CDR3 sequence: CASSLGGTAKPKLFF. The CDR3 nucleotides are TGTGCCAGCAGCTTAGGTGGGACAGCTAAGCCGAAATTGTTTTTT.

This clone showed up just once. The chain recombines TRBV7-3 with TRBJ2-3, with a possible D match to TRBD1 (5 bases). Trimming shortened V by 0 bases and J by 1 base, and 8 bases separated the two germline ends. Germline loops: CDR1 SGHTA, CDR2 FQGTGA. CDR3 length equals 15 residues. CDR3 residues: CASSLTGVGTDTQYF. In DNA, the CDR3 is TGTGCCAGCAGCTTAACAGGGGTTGGCACAGATACGCAGTATTTT.

The V and J genes are TRBV6-5 and TRBJ1-2; weak D call: TRBD1 (5 bases). This CDR3 comprises 13 residues. Germline assignment: CDR1 MNHEY and CDR2 SVGAGI. V was shortened by 5 bases and J by 6 bases, with 13 bases between the two germline ends. CDR3 nucleotides: TGTGCCAGCAGTCAACTTACAGGTGATGGCTACACCTTC. As protein: CASSQLTGDGYTF.